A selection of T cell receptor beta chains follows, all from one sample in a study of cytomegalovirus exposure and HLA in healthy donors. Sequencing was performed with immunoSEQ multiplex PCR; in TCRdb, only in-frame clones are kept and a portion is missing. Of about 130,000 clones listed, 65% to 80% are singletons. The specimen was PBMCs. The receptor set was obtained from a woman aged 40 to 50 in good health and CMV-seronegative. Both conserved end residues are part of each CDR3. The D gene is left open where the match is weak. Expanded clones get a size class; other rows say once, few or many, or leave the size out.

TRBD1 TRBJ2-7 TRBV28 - TGTGCCAGCAGTCGTCCCGGGACAGGGAACGAGCAGTACTTC CASSRPGTGNEQYF
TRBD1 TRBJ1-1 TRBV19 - TGTGCCAGTAGTCCCCGCCTGACAGGGGCCACTGAAGCTTTCTTT CASSPRLTGATEAFF
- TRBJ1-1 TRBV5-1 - TGCGCCAGCAGCGAACAGGGAACGGACACTGAAGCTTTCTTT CASSEQGTDTEAFF
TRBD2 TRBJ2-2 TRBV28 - TGTGCCAGCATAGACTGGGGGGGCACCGGGGAGCTGTTTTTT CASIDWGGTGELFF
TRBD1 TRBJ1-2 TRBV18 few TGTGCCAGCTCCCCAGGGGACAGCAACTATGGCTACACCTTC CASSPGDSNYGYTF
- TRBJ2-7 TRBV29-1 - TGCAGCGTGGGGGGAGGGGGACTGGGTTACGAGCAGTACTTC CSVGGGGLGYEQYF
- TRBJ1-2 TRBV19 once TGTGCCAGTAGTACAATACAGGGACCCGATGGCTACACCTTC CASSTIQGPDGYTF
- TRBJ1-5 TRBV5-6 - TGTGCCAGCAGCTTGAGGAGATCCGGGGGATATCAGCCCCAGCATTTT CASSLRRSGGYQPQHF
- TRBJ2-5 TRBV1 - TGCACCAGCAGCCAGGGGAGTATGGAGACCCAGTACTTC CTSSQGSMETQYF
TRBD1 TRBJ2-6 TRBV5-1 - TGCGCCAGCAGCTATACAGGGGGCTCTGGGGCCAACGTCCTGACTTTC CASSYTGGSGANVLTF
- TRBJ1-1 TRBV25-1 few TGTGCCAGCAGTAGAGGATTCAACACTGAAGCTTTCTTT CASSRGFNTEAFF
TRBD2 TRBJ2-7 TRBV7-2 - TGTGCCAGCAGCTTCCTAGCGGGGGCTCCATCCTACGAGCAGTACTTC CASSFLAGAPSYEQYF
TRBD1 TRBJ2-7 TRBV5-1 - TGCGCCAGCAAGGGGGACAGAGGCGAGAGGTGGGGCTACGAGCAGTACTTC CASKGDRGERWGYEQYF
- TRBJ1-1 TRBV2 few TGTGCCAGCAGTGAAGCGCTACTAGCGCAGAACACTGAAGCTTTCTTT CASSEALLAQNTEAFF
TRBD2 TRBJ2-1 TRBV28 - TGTGCCAGTGGACTAGCGGGAGGGAAATACAATGAGCAGTTCTTC CASGLAGGKYNEQFF
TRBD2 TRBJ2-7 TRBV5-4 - TGTGCCAGCAGCTGGGGGACTAGAACCTACGAGCAGTACTTC CASSWGTRTYEQYF
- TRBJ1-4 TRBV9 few TGTGCCAGCAGCGGCGGGACTCAAGGGCTCGAACTGTTTTTT CASSGGTQGLELFF
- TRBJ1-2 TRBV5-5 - TGTGCCAGCAGCTTGGCTCGGGACACCTTTGACGGCTACACCTTC CASSLARDTFDGYTF
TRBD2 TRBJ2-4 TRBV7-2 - TGTGCCAGCAGCCTAGAGGCTAGCGGGGGGGTAGCCAAAAACATTCAGTACTTC CASSLEASGGVAKNIQYF
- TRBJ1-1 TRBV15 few TGTGCCACCAGCAGAGATTCAGGGGTCGGCACTGAAGCTTTCTTT CATSRDSGVGTEAFF
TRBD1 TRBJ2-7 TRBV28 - TGTGCCAGCAGTTTAGCAGGGGACAGCTCCTACGAGCAGTACTTC CASSLAGDSSYEQYF
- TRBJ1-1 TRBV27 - TGTGCCAGCAGTTTAATACGCCTAGACTTTAGGAACACTGAAGCTTTCTTT CASSLIRLDFRNTEAFF
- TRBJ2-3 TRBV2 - TGTGCCAGCAGTGAACAGGGGTCCACAGATACGCAGTATTTT CASSEQGSTDTQYF
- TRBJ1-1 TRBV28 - TGTGCCAGCCGTGTGGGGCACGCTGGGAACACTGAAGCTTTCTTT CASRVGHAGNTEAFF
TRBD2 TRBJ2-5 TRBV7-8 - TGTGCCAGCAGCCTATTGGAACCGGGAGGAGAGACCCAGTACTTC CASSLLEPGGETQYF
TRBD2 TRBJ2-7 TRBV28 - TGTGCCAGCAGTACCTCAGCGGGGGCCGCCTACGAGCAGTATTTC CASSTSAGAAYEQYF
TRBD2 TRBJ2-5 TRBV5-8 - TGTGCCAGCAGCTTGGGACTAGCGGAACCCCCCCAAGAGACCCAGTACTTC CASSLGLAEPPQETQYF
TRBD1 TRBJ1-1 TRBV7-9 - TGTGCCAGCAGCTACCCTGGACAGGGCTCTGAAGCTTTCTTT CASSYPGQGSEAFF
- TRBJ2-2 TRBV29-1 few TGCAGCGCTAACCAGGCCGGGAACACCGGGGAGCTGTTTTTT CSANQAGNTGELFF
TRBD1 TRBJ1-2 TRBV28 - TGTGCCAGCAGTTTATCTCGGACAGGGAACTATGGCTACACCTTC CASSLSRTGNYGYTF
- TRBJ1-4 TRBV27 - TGTGCCAGCAGCCTGACAGGTTTCGAAGGAAAACTGTTTTTT CASSLTGFEGKLFF
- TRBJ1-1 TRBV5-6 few TGTGCCAGCAGATCGGACAGGAACACTGAAGCTTTCTTT CASRSDRNTEAFF
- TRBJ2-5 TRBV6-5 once TGTGCCAGCAGTTACGGGCAGGGTGGTAAGACCCAGTACTTC CASSYGQGGKTQYF
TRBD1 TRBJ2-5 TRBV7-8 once TGTGCCAGCAGCACCCAGACAGGGGCGTTGGGGACCCAGTACTTC CASSTQTGALGTQYF
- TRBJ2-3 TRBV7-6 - TGTGCCAGCAGCTTTCTGGAGGGTGAGAGTACGCAGTATTTT CASSFLEGESTQYF
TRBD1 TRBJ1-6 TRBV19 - TGTGCCAGTAGGGACAGGGTGGGCGATAATTCACCCCTCCACTTT CASRDRVGDNSPLHF
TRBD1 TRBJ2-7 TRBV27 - TGTGCCAGCAGCCTAAATGGGGACAGGACCTACGAGCAGTACTTC CASSLNGDRTYEQYF
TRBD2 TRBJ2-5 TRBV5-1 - TGCGCCAGCAGCCCCGGGACTAGCGGACAAGAGACCCAGTACTTC CASSPGTSGQETQYF
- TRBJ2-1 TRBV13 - TGTGCCAGCAGCTCGGGGTCGCGATCCAATGAGCAGTTCTTC CASSSGSRSNEQFF
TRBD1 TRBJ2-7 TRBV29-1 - TGCAGCGTTTATGACCGGGACAGGGATCCCTACGAGCAGTACTTC CSVYDRDRDPYEQYF